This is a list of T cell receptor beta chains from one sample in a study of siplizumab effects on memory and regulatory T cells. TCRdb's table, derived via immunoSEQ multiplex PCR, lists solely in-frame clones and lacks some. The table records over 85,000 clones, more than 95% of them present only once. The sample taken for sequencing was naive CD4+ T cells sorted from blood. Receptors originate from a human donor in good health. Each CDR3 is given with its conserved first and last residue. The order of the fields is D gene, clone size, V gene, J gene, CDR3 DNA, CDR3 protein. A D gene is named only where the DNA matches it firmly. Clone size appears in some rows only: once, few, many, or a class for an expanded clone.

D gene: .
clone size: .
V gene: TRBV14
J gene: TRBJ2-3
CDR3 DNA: TGTGCCAGCAGTCTCACAGATACGCAGTATTTT
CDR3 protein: CASSLTDTQYF

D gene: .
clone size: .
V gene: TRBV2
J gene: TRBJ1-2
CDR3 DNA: TGTGCCAGCAGTAACTATGGCTACACCTTC
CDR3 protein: CASSNYGYTF

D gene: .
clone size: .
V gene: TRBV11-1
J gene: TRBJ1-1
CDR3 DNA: TGTGCCAGCAGCTTAGTACGGTCCAACACTGAAGCTTTCTTT
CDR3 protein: CASSLVRSNTEAFF

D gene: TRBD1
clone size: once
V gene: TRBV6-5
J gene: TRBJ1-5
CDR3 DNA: TGTGCCAGCAGTGGGACAGCTATCAATCAGCCCCAGCATTTT
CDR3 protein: CASSGTAINQPQHF

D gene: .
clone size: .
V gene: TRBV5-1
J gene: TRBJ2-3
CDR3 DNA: TGCGCCAGCAGCTTGGAGGCGGGGAGCACAGATACGCAGTATTTT
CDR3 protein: CASSLEAGSTDTQYF

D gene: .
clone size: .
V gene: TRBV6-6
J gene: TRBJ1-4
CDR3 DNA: TGTGCCAGCAGCCCGGGGGCAAACTACAATGAAAAACTGTTTTTT
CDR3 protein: CASSPGANYNEKLFF

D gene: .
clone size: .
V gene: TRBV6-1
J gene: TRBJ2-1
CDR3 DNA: TGTGCCAGCAGGGTCCTCTTATACAATGAGCAGTTCTTC
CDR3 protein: CASRVLLYNEQFF

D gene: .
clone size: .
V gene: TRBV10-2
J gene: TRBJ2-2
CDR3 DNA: TGCGCCAGCTCAGAGCAGGGGAGGACCGGGGAGCTGTTTTTT
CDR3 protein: CASSEQGRTGELFF

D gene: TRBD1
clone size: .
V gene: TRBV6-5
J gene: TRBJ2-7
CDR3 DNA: TGTGCCAGCAGTTATGGGACAGGGATCTACGAGCAGTACTTC
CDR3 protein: CASSYGTGIYEQYF

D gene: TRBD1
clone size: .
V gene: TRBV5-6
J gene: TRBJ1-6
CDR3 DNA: TGTGCCAGCAGCCTCCGGACAGGGGCGGTTTCACCCCTCCACTTT
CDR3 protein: CASSLRTGAVSPLHF

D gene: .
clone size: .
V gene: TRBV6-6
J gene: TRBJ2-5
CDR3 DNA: TGTGCCAGCGGTGAGGTAGAGACCCAGTACTTC
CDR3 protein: CASGEVETQYF

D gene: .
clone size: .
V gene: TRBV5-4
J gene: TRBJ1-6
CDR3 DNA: TGTGCCAGCAGCTTGGTTGGGACCGACCGGGAACCCCTCCACTTT
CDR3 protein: CASSLVGTDREPLHF

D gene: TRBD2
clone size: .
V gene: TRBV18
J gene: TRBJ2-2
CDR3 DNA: TGTGCCAGCTCACCAATACTAGCGGGGGAAACCGGGGAGCTGTTTTTT
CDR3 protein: CASSPILAGETGELFF

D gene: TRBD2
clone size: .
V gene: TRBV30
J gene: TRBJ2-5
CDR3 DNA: TGTGCCTGGGCGACTAGCGGGCTAGCCGTAGAGACCCAGTACTTC
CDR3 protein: CAWATSGLAVETQYF

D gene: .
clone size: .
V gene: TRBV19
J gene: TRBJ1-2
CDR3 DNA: TGTGCCAGTACCGGGGGGACTAACTATGGCTACACCTTC
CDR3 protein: CASTGGTNYGYTF

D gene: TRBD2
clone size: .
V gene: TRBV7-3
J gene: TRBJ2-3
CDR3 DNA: TGTGCCAGCAGCTCCAAACGGACTAGCGGGGGTAGCACAGATACGCAGTATTTT
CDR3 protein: CASSSKRTSGGSTDTQYF

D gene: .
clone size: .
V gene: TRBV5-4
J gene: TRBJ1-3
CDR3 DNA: TGTGCCAGCAAGGCAGACTCTGGAAACACCATATATTTT
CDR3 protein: CASKADSGNTIYF

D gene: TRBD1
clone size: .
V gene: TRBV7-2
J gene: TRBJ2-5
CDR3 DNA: TGTGCCAGCAGGGGCCGGGACAGACCCCAAGAGACCCAGTACTTC
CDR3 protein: CASRGRDRPQETQYF

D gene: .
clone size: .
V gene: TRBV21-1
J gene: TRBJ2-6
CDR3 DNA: TGTGCCAGCAGCCCCCGGACAGGCTCTGGGGCCAACGTCCTGACTTTC
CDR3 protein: CASSPRTGSGANVLTF

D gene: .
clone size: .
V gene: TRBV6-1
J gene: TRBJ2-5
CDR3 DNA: TGTGCCAGCGACAGGACCCCAGGGGAGACCCAGTACTTC
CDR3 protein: CASDRTPGETQYF

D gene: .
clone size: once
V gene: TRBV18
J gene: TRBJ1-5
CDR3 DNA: TGTGCCAGCTCACCGTCAGGACAGAACAATCAGCCCCAGCATTTT
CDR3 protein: CASSPSGQNNQPQHF

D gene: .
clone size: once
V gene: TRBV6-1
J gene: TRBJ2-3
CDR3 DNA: TGTGCCAGCAGTGTATACAGGGGAGGGAGCACAGATACGCAGTATTTT
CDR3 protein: CASSVYRGGSTDTQYF

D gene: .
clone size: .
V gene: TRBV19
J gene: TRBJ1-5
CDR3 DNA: TGTGCCAGTAGTCTCGGAGGGGGGAATCAGCCCCAGCATTTT
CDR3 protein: CASSLGGGNQPQHF

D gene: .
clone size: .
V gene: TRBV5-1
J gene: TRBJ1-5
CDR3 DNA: TGCGCCAGCAGCTTTGACGGAGATAGCAATCAGCCCCAGCATTTT
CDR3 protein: CASSFDGDSNQPQHF